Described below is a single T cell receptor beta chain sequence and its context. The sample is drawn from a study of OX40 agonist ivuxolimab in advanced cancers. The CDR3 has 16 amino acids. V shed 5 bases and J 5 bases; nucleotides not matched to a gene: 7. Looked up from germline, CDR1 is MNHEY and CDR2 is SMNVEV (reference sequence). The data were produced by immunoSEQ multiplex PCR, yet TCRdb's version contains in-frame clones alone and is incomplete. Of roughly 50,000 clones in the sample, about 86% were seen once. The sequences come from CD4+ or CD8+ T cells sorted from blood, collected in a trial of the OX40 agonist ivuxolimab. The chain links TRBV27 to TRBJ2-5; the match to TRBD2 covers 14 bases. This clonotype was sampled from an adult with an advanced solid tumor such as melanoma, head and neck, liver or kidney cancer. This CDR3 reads CASSPRGLAGVETQYF. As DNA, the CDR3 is TGTGCCAGCAGTCCACGGGGACTAGCGGGGGTGGAGACCCAGTACTTC.